One sample yielded the 23 T cell receptor beta chains listed below, sequenced in a study of a mutant IDH1 vaccine in newly diagnosed glioma. The sample's time point: baseline, week 1 (first vaccination visit). Treatment meaning: pre-vaccination baseline after standard-of-care therapy. Profiled with immunoSEQ multiplex PCR; TCRdb holds only in-frame clones, not every one. The sample includes 85,000 to 100,000 clones, 80% of them seen just once. The input for sequencing was PBMCs, taken from a glioma patient treated with radiotherapy, temozolomide or both. Every receptor here comes from a man aged 35 to 55 with glioma.

The rearrangement links TRBV7-2 to TRBJ2-5; TRBD2 agrees at 14 bases. The J segment lost 6 bases and the V segment lost 5 bases, leaving 5 bases of the junction unmatched. Germline loops: CDR1 SGHTA, CDR2 FQGNSA. The CDR3 contains 15 residues. The CDR3 loop reads CASSPRLAGGKTQYF. The CDR3 DNA is TGTGCCAGCAGCCCTCGACTAGCGGGGGGGAAGACCCAGTACTTC.

This chain links TRBV2 with TRBJ2-3; D remains unclear. The CDR3 spans 13 residues. Germline V gene sequence: CDR1 SNHLY, CDR2 FYNNEI. The V end was cut by 4 bases, the J end by 1 base, with 6 bases between. The chain's CDR3 is CASSGFGTDTQYF. The DNA of the CDR3 is TGTGCCAGCAGTGGGTTCGGCACAGATACGCAGTATTTT.

The rearrangement uses TRBV5-4 and TRBJ2-5; 8 bases agree with TRBD2. Germline CDR1 reads SGHNT; CDR2 reads YYREEE (reference sequence). CDR3 length: 15 amino acids. V was pared by 2 bases and J by 2 bases, with 5 bases of the junction left unmatched. This CDR3 is CASSFAVAGQETQYF. CDR3 DNA sequence: TGTGCCAGCAGCTTTGCGGTAGCGGGGCAAGAGACCCAGTACTTC.

This chain links TRBV21-1 with TRBJ2-3. TRBV21-1 constitutes a pseudogene. CDR3 length equals 16 residues. CDR3 bases: TGTGCCAGCAGCAAAACAATCCCAACACGGACAGATACGCAGTATTTT. It yields the protein CASSKTIPTRTDTQYF.

This chain links TRBV7-9 with TRBJ1-2, with 11 bases matching TRBD1. Germline CDR1 SEHNR, CDR2 FQNEAQ (reference sequence). The ends lost 5 bases at V and 4 bases at J; junction bases unmatched: 3. The CDR3 runs to 14 residues. CDR3 DNA sequence: TGTGCCAGCAGCCTGGGACAGGGGGTCTATGGCTACACCTTC. Its translation: CASSLGQGVYGYTF.

The chain carries TRBV7-2 and TRBJ1-2, with no clear D. The CDR3 sequence is 13 residues long. CDR1 is SGHTA, CDR2 FQGNSA, per germline. Trimming took 1 base from V and 14 from J, leaving 17 bases between them. CDR3 loop: CASSLVGPGWLTF. The CDR3 DNA follows: TGTGCCAGCAGCTTAGTGGGCCCCGGATGGCTAACCTTC.

CDR3 DNA sequence: TGCGCCAGCAGCCAAGAACTAGCGGGGGGGCAGCGGACCCAGTACTTC. Translation: CASSQELAGGQRTQYF. This chain joins TRBV4-3 and TRBJ2-5, with 13 bases fitting TRBD2. The germline gives CDR1 LGHNA, CDR2 YSLEER. There are 16 residues in the CDR3. After removal of 0 bases from V and 7 bases from J, the junction contained 5 bases not matched to a gene.

The rearrangement uses TRBV15 and TRBJ1-4, with TRBD1 identical over 9 bases. This CDR3 has 14 amino acids. V lost 3 bases and J lost 7; bases outside the gene matches: 3. Germline assignment: CDR1 LNHNV and CDR2 YYDKDF (reference sequence). CDR3: CATSRGQGGEKLFF. The CDR3 region has the DNA TGTGCCACCAGCAGGGGACAGGGAGGTGAAAAACTGTTTTTT.

The V and J genes are TRBV4-3 and TRBJ2-1, with TRBD2 identical over 10 bases. The CDR3 runs 15 residues. The germline V gene encodes CDR1 LGHNA and CDR2 YSLEER. With 2 bases clipped from V and 8 bases from J, the junction kept 6 bases outside the gene matches. DNA of the CDR3: TGCGCCAGCAGCCAATTGAAGCGGGGGGGCCATGAGCAGTTCTTC. Amino acids: CASSQLKRGGHEQFF.

This rearrangement joins TRBV2 to TRBJ2-1; TRBD1 matches at 9 bases. V was pared by 6 bases and J by 8 bases, with 14 bases of the junction left unmatched. Per the germline V gene, CDR1 is SNHLY and CDR2 is FYNNEI. The CDR3 loop spans 16 amino acids. The CDR3: CASRRRVQGARDEQFF. The CDR3 nucleotides read TGTGCCAGCAGGAGACGAGTACAGGGGGCAAGGGATGAGCAGTTCTTC.

This chain links TRBV6-1 with TRBJ2-7; 7 nucleotides agree with TRBD1. Germline CDR1 is MNHNS and CDR2 is SASEGT. The J segment lost 1 base and the V segment lost 8 bases, leaving 5 bases of the junction unmatched. CDR3 length equals 13 residues. CDR3 coding DNA: TGTGCCAGCCTCGGACAGGTGTCCTACGAGCAGTACTTC. Protein product: CASLGQVSYEQYF.

V is TRBV7-9 and J is TRBJ1-5, with unresolved D. There are 14 residues in the CDR3. Deletions cut 2 bases from V and 3 bases from J, with 8 bases between. Germline CDR1 and CDR2: SEHNR and FQNEAQ (reference sequence). The CDR3 DNA reads as TGTGCCAGCAGCTTATTGGGGAACAATCAGCCCCAGCATTTT. Amino acids: CASSLLGNNQPQHF.

The V gene is TRBV11-2, the J gene TRBJ2-6; D is perhaps TRBD2 (5 bases). This CDR3 has 15 amino acids. The V end was cut by 1 base, the J end by 2 bases, with 6 bases between. Germline assignment: CDR1 SGHAT and CDR2 FQNNGV. Here the CDR3 DNA reads TGTGCCAGCAGCTTAGTCGGGACTGGGGCCAACGTCCTGACTTTC. This translates into CASSLVGTGANVLTF.

V and J are TRBV7-2 and TRBJ2-1; D unclear. The CDR3 is made up of 13 amino acids. The germline V gene encodes CDR1 SGHTA and CDR2 FQGNSA. V gave up 6 bases and J gave up 3 bases, with 9 bases separating them. In nucleotides, the CDR3 is TGTGCCAGCAGGACTGGGAACTACAATGAGCAGTTCTTC. Amino acids: CASRTGNYNEQFF.

This sequence joins TRBV6-4 and TRBJ2-1, with D hard to call. V was trimmed by 3 bases and J by 9 bases, leaving 12 bases between them. Germline values: CDR1 MRHNA, CDR2 SNTAGT. There are 13 residues in the CDR3. The CDR3 loop reads CASSERYDLEQFF. CDR3 DNA sequence: TGTGCCAGCAGTGAAAGGTATGACCTTGAGCAGTTCTTC.

The CDR3 loop is CASSQVRTGTYEQYF. In nucleotides, the CDR3 is TGCGCCAGCAGCCAAGTCAGGACGGGTACCTACGAGCAGTACTTC. This rearrangement joins TRBV4-3 to TRBJ2-7, with D unclear. Looked up from germline, CDR1 is LGHNA and CDR2 is YSLEER. CDR3 length: 15 amino acids. The V and J ends lost 1 base and 2 bases respectively, with 12 bases between them.

This chain connects TRBV5-1 to TRBJ2-1; TRBD1 matches 8 bases. Germline assignment: CDR1 SGHRS and CDR2 YFSETQ. V lost 3 bases, J lost 5 bases, and 4 bases stayed unmatched. The CDR3 consists of 14 residues. The CDR3, as DNA: TGCGCCAGCAGCTCTGGACAGGGCCACAATGAGCAGTTCTTC. This translates into CASSSGQGHNEQFF.

This chain links TRBV5-5 with TRBJ1-1, with D unclear. V lost 4 bases, J lost 5 bases, and 15 bases lay in between. This CDR3 has 14 residues. Per the germline V gene, CDR1 is SGHKS and CDR2 is YYEKEE (reference sequence). CDR3 coding DNA: TGTGCCAGCAGCCCCTATGGGGTAGGAACTGAAGCTTTCTTT. Its protein product is CASSPYGVGTEAFF. The full variable domain, rest sourced from reference TRBV5-5 and TRBJ1-1, is DAGVTQSPTHLIKTRGQQVTLRCSPISGHKSVSWYQQVLGQGPQFIFQYYEKEERGRGNFPDRFSARQFPNYSSELNVNALLLGDSALYLCASSPYGVGTEAFFGQGTRLTVV.

V and J are TRBV5-1 and TRBJ2-7; D call uncertain. V was pared by 4 bases and J by 3 bases, with 17 bases between. Per the germline V gene, CDR1 is SGHRS and CDR2 is YFSETQ. The CDR3 contains 15 residues. DNA for the CDR3: TGCGCCAGCAGCCCGTCTTCTTATTCTTTCTACGAGCAGTACTTC. Its translation: CASSPSSYSFYEQYF.

The rearrangement joins TRBV5-4 to TRBJ2-7, with 10 bases fitting TRBD2. Trimming removed 4 bases from V and 5 bases from J; junction bases left unmatched: 3. From germline, CDR1 is SGHNT and CDR2 YYREEE (reference sequence). This CDR3 region has 13 residues. The CDR3 nucleotides are TGTGCCAGCAGCCCGAGCGGGAGGGACGAGCAGTACTTC. It specifies CASSPSGRDEQYF.

This chain connects TRBV14 to TRBJ1-2; no definite D call. Trimming took 4 bases from V and 4 from J, leaving 10 bases between them. The CDR3 extends over 13 amino acids. Germline assignment: CDR1 SGHDN and CDR2 FVKESK. CDR3 region: CASSLAQAYGYTF. CDR3 sequence (DNA): TGTGCCAGCAGCCTGGCCCAGGCCTATGGCTACACCTTC.

V usage is TRBV15 and J usage is TRBJ2-1, with 9 nucleotides matching TRBD2. The CDR3 extends over 17 amino acids. V lost 0 bases and J lost 8; bases outside the gene matches: 11. The germline CDR1 and CDR2 sequences are LNHNV and YYDKDF (reference sequence). In DNA, the CDR3 is TGTGCCACCAGCAGAGATCCCCCTAGCGGGATACTCTATGAGCAGTTCTTC. Protein product: CATSRDPPSGILYEQFF.

This rearrangement joins TRBV4-3 to TRBJ1-6; a weak D match, TRBD1 (5 bases). CDR1 is LGHNA, CDR2 YSLEER, per germline. V was trimmed by 4 bases and J by 5 bases, leaving 9 bases between them. The CDR3 runs 14 residues. CDR3 loop: CASSLRVNNSPLHF. The CDR3 bases are TGCGCCAGCAGCCTCAGGGTTAATAATTCACCCCTCCACTTT.